This T cell receptor (beta chain) was recovered during a study of T cells in localized non-small cell lung cancer. Method: immunoSEQ multiplex PCR; TCRdb's copy keeps in-frame clones and lacks some. Here the sample spans roughly 72,000 clones, around 81% being singletons. The CDR3 is 16 amino acids. V was clipped by 3 bases and J by 4 bases; unmatched bases: 5. Germline V gene lookup returns CDR1 SGHDN and CDR2 FVKESK. The chain couples TRBV14 to TRBJ2-1; TRBD1 matches at 11 bases. The source material was peripheral blood, sampled before any cancer treatment. This TCR came from a female donor over 55 with stage I lung adenocarcinoma. The CDR3 region is CASSHPGQGVYNEQFF. In DNA form, the CDR3 reads TGTGCCAGCAGCCACCCGGGACAGGGGGTTTACAATGAGCAGTTCTTC.